This T cell receptor beta chain was observed in a study of T cell repertoires in cytomegalovirus infection. The V and J ends lost 4 bases and 1 base respectively, with 12 bases between them. This CDR3 has 15 residues. Germline CDR1 SGHNT, CDR2 YYREEE (reference sequence). MiXCR, run by TCRdb on the reads, gives a single entry per CDR3 protein. Of some 920,000 distinct CDR3 sequences in the sample, approximately 32% are singletons; the top ten hold 13%. As regards this clonotype: The antigen is undetermined.

The sequence derives from a human donor in good health (CMV status not recorded). Some clones in this sample may be carry-over from other donors' samples. The chain joins TRBV5-4 to TRBJ1-3; D is ambiguous. Sequencing used cultured CD8+ T cells from PBMCs, obtained from culture after CMV antigen stimulation. CDR3 region: CASSPTPTSGNTIYF. CDR3 sequence (DNA): TGTGCCAGCAGCCCGACACCTACGTCTGGAAACACCATATATTTT.